This T cell receptor beta chain is from a study of graft-versus-host responses after intestinal transplantation. On the study more broadly: Transplant recipients had multivisceral, liver-intestinal, or isolated intestinal grafts. Anti-thymocyte globulin induction, then tacrolimus and steroids for about 3 years, went to all recipients.

Points from the study as a whole: Early after transplant, HvG declines were associated with peak levels of circulating GvH clones. GvH clones surfaced in recipient marrow, some emerging earlier in ileum or blood.

Profiling relied on immunoSEQ multiplex PCR, and the TCRdb table lists in-frame clones only, not all of them. The sample shows some 96,000 clones, approximately 84% of them seen only once. This clone was found once. The antigen is unknown. The CDR3 runs to 16 residues. The V and J ends lost 2 bases and 3 bases respectively, with 14 bases between them. Per germline, CDR1 LNHDA and CDR2 SQIVND (reference sequence). The sequenced sample was unstimulated CD4+ T cells sorted from spleen or lymph node cells, obtained before transplant. The sequence derives from a human donor who was the organ donor for an intestinal transplant. J is TRBJ1-5 and V is TRBV19; D unclear. CDR3 coding DNA: TGTGCCAGTAGTATAAATAAGGGAGGCACCAATCAGCCCCAGCATTTT. It translates to CASSINKGGTNQPQHF.